This is a list of T cell receptor beta chains from one sample in a study of blood T cell repertoires in COVID-19. Method: immunoSEQ multiplex PCR; TCRdb's copy keeps in-frame clones and lacks some. Of about 50,000 clones listed, approximately 91% were seen once; the top ten hold 25% to 35%. Sequencing used peripheral blood. All receptors derive from a human donor in a cohort sampled during active COVID-19. Both conserved end residues are part of each CDR3. The D gene is left open where the match is weak. Size tells how often a clone was seen (once, few, many) or the class of an expanded clone, and some rows leave it out.

clone_size j_call v_call d_call cdr3_aa cdr3_nt
NA TRBJ2-7 TRBV3-1/TRBV3-2 TRBD1 CASSQAETGTGYEQYF TGTGCCAGCAGCCAGGCAGAGACAGGGACCGGCTACGAGCAGTACTTC
NA TRBJ1-5 TRBV12-3/TRBV12-4 NA CASSPNGPQHF TGTGCCAGCAGTCCCAACGGGCCCCAGCATTTT
NA TRBJ1-5 TRBV20-1 NA CSASRGRGNQPQHF TGCAGTGCTAGTCGGGGCAGGGGTAATCAGCCCCAGCATTTT
NA TRBJ2-1 TRBV11-3 NA CASSLGRQYNEQFF TGTGCCAGCAGCTTAGGGAGGCAATACAATGAGCAGTTCTTC
NA TRBJ1-2 TRBV19 TRBD1 CASSPEGQGARGYTF TGTGCCAGTAGTCCGGAGGGACAGGGGGCGCGTGGCTACACCTTC
NA TRBJ2-2 TRBV3-1/TRBV3-2 NA CASSQEGGAHTGELFF TGTGCCAGCAGCCAAGAAGGAGGGGCCCACACCGGGGAGCTGTTTTTT
once TRBJ2-1 TRBV7-2 NA CASRNRGNEQFF TGTGCCAGCAGGAACCGAGGCAATGAGCAGTTCTTC
NA TRBJ1-1 TRBV28 NA CATVDAGTILNTEAFF TGTGCCACCGTAGACGCAGGGACAATCTTGAACACTGAAGCTTTCTTT
NA TRBJ2-5 TRBV10-3 TRBD1 CAISESSGTGQETQYF TGTGCCATCAGTGAGTCCTCCGGGACAGGACAAGAGACCCAGTACTTC
NA TRBJ2-1 TRBV27 TRBD2 CASSSSSGLAGGNEQFF TGTGCCAGCAGTTCCTCCTCGGGACTAGCGGGAGGGAATGAGCAGTTCTTC
NA TRBJ2-1 TRBV6-5 NA CASSPRTASYNEQFF TGTGCCAGCAGTCCCCGGACAGCGTCCTACAATGAGCAGTTCTTC
NA TRBJ2-1 TRBV18 NA CASSSGSPYNEQFF TGTGCCAGCTCCTCCGGTTCCCCTTACAATGAGCAGTTCTTC
NA TRBJ1-1 TRBV7-8 NA CASSLGRATEAFF TGTGCCAGCAGCTTAGGCAGGGCCACTGAAGCTTTCTTT
NA TRBJ1-1 TRBV5-1 NA CASSLARGWNTEAFF TGCGCCAGCAGCTTGGCCCGGGGGTGGAACACTGAAGCTTTCTTT
NA TRBJ2-1 TRBV4-3 NA CASSQVGGNEQFF TGCGCCAGCAGCCAGGTCGGGGGTAATGAGCAGTTCTTC
NA TRBJ1-1 TRBV5-5 NA CASRAVGGLGNTEAFF TGTGCCAGCAGGGCCGTGGGAGGTTTGGGGAACACTGAAGCTTTCTTT
NA TRBJ1-2 TRBV7-9 TRBD1 CASSLTGAHYGYTF TGTGCCAGCAGCTTGACAGGGGCCCACTATGGCTACACCTTC
few TRBJ1-5 TRBV18 NA CASSPLGSGEPQHF TGTGCCAGCTCACCATTGGGAAGCGGGGAGCCCCAGCATTTT